Below, one T cell receptor (beta chain) is given with its context. What this receptor recognizes is not known. No base quality information exists; no much larger clone differs at one position. These data belong to a study of T cell changes during pregnancy in multiple sclerosis (dated 2019 in TCRdb). About the investigation overall: Changes in the T cell repertoire over the course of pregnancy were examined in this study in women with multiple sclerosis.

The library was generated by the immunoSEQ multiplex PCR assay. As stored in TCRdb, this immuneACCESS dataset retains in-frame rearrangements with V and J assigned. A fraction of the clones does not appear; measured against another copy, unresolved V genes explain less than half of the discrepancy, and the remainder lacks a known reason. The sample contains around 20,000 clones, about 84% of them found a single time. The ten largest clones represent 7.5% to 10% of the sample. From the cysteine through the phenylalanine, the CDR3 covers 17 amino acids. Only the CDR3 part of the read is kept: 51 bases, read in frame from the first base. V is trimmed back by 6 bases and J by 3 bases, and the junction contains 10 bases that no gene match accounts for. The germline V gene specifies SQVTM as CDR1 and ANQGSEA as CDR2.

In this chain, TRBV29-1 is recombined with TRBJ2-1; 14 central bases correspond to TRBD2. This TCR was sampled from a female donor with multiple sclerosis, enrolled in a pregnancy study. The sample here was CD8+ T cells from peripheral blood mononuclear cells, taken after pregnancy. Here the CDR3 is given as CSVDGTSGSVNYNEQFF. The nucleotide sequence is TGCAGCGTCGATGGGACTAGCGGGAGTGTTAACTACAATGAGCAGTTCTTC.